This T cell receptor (beta chain) was sequenced during a study of cytomegalovirus exposure and HLA in healthy donors. General study findings and limits: An analysis done earlier found most TCR beta V segments productive about 90% or about 30% of the time. The investigators catalogued 150 or so TCR beta chains as cytomegalovirus-associated. Later on, an analysis tied 15,000 to 20,000 TCR beta sequences to HLA alleles at 0.05 false discovery rate.

As concerns this clone: Its antigen is currently unknown.

The PCR ran on 60 Vbeta and 13 Jbeta primers. Profiling relied on immunoSEQ multiplex PCR, and the TCRdb table lists in-frame clones only, not all of them. In all, the sample yields approximately 150,000 clones. The V gene's germline CDR1 is SGHRS and CDR2 YFSETQ. The CDR3 totals 18 residues. The germline V and J ends were trimmed by 2 bases and 0 bases, with 18 bases remaining between them. The chain carries TRBV5-1 and TRBJ1-3; D is unresolved. The source material was PBMCs. This TCR was sampled from a woman between 45 and 65 years old in good health and CMV-seronegative. CDR3 sequence: CASSFFAGPDSSGNTIYF. The CDR3 DNA reads TGCGCCAGCAGCTTTTTTGCGGGCCCCGATTCCTCTGGAAACACCATATATTTT.